The clone carrying this T cell receptor (beta chain) showed up many times. Its antigen remains unknown. The sample belongs to a study of regulatory T cells in long-lasting Graves disease. Background on the study: Patients met the persistent Graves' disease definition after over 5 years of antithyroid drugs with positive TSH receptor antibodies.

Indicated time point: persistent/refractory GD, antithyroid drugs over 5 years with positive TRAb. From RNA extracted from PBMCs, the TCR library was made. In this cohort, patients came from an endocrinology department located in Xi'an, China. CDR3 length: 16 residues. CDR1 MDHEN and CDR2 SYDVKM come from the germline V gene. Trimming took off 4 bases at V and 1 base at J, with 16 bases between the two ends. Study-wide results and limits: TCR diversity in persistent Graves' patients was below that of newly diagnosed ones.

To make TCR beta libraries, researchers used iRepertoire HTBI primers and Arm-PCR of CDR3 regions. Original analysis: The samples yielded some 62 TRBV and roughly 14 TRBJ segments. TCRdb re-called the multiplex PCR reads with MiXCR, one entry per CDR3 protein. TCRdb's processing, not the authors' own work, is the source of the V and J calls. The data hold 600,000 to 850,000 distinct CDR3 sequences, with about 30% observed a single time. The chain combines TRBV28 with TRBJ2-5; possible D gene TRBD1, 5 bases. Sequencing was performed on peripheral blood mononuclear cells (PBMCs), taken when the disease was refractory, from a patient treated with antithyroid drugs. The clonotype comes from a female donor with Graves disease. CDR3 region: CASSSRLKQVQETQYF. The CDR3 DNA follows: TGTGCCAGCAGTTCTCGATTAAAACAGGTCCAAGAGACCCAGTACTTC. The whole variable domain, filled in from reference TRBV28 and TRBJ2-5, reads DVKVTQSSRYLVKRTGEKVFLECVQDMDHENMFWYRQDPGLGLRLIYFSYDVKMKEKGDIPEGYSVSREKKERFSLILESASTNQTSMYLCASSSRLKQVQETQYFGPGTRLLVL.